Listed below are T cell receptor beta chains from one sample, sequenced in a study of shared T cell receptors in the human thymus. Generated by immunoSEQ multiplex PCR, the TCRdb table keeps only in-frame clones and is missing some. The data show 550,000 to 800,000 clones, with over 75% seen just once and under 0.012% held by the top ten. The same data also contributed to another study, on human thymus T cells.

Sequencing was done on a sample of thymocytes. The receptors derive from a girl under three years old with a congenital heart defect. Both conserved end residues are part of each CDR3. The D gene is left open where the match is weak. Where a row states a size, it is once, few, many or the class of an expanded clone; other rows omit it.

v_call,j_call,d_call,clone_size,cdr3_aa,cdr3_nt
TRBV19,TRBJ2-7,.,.,CASSIPDSQGEQYF,TGTGCCAGTAGTATTCCAGACAGTCAGGGCGAGCAGTACTTC
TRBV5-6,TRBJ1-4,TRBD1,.,CASRGQGDPNEKLFF,TGTGCCAGCAGGGGACAGGGGGACCCTAATGAAAAACTGTTTTTT
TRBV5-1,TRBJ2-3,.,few,CASSLLLPTDTQYF,TGCGCCAGCAGCCTCCTATTGCCCACAGATACGCAGTATTTT
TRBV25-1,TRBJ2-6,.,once,CASSESGEVRSGANVLTF,TGTGCCAGCAGTGAATCGGGGGAAGTCCGCTCTGGGGCCAACGTCCTGACTTTC
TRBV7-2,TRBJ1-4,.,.,CASSSWRGGPDEKLFF,TGTGCCAGCAGCTCCTGGCGGGGGGGGCCCGATGAAAAACTGTTTTTT
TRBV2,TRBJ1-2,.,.,CASARDTSNYGYTF,TGTGCCAGCGCCCGGGACACCTCCAACTATGGCTACACCTTC
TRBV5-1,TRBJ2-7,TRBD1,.,CASSLRGQGYEQYF,TGCGCCAGCAGCTTGAGGGGACAGGGCTACGAGCAGTACTTC
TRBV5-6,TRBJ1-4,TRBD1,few,CASSNLRGRGEKLFF,TGTGCCAGCAGCAATTTAAGGGGGCGTGGGGAAAAACTGTTTTTT
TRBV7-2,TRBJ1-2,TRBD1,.,CASSSGTGQHSGYTF,TGTGCCAGCAGCTCGGGGACAGGGCAACACTCGGGCTACACCTTC
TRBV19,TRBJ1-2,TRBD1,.,CASSIRRFDRGSSYYGYTF,TGTGCCAGTAGTATAAGACGGTTCGACAGGGGAAGCTCCTACTATGGCTACACCTTC
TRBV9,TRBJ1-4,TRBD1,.,CASSPGQGLATNEKLFF,TGTGCCAGCAGCCCGGGACAGGGGTTGGCAACTAATGAAAAACTGTTTTTT
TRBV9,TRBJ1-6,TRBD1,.,CASSPRTGQSPLHF,TGTGCCAGCAGCCCCCGGACAGGCCAATCACCCCTCCACTTT
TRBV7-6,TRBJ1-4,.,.,CASSPQWTRRNEKLFF,TGTGCCAGCAGCCCTCAATGGACAAGACGTAATGAAAAACTGTTTTTT
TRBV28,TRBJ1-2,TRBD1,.,CASKKDRGRVTLKDGYTF,TGTGCCAGCAAAAAGGACAGGGGTCGGGTCACGTTAAAAGATGGCTACACCTTC
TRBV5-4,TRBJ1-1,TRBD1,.,CASEDGRDRLNTEAFF,TGTGCCAGCGAGGACGGGCGGGACAGGCTCAACACTGAAGCTTTCTTT
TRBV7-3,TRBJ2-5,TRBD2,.,CASSLTGTTETQYF,TGTGCCAGCAGCCTCACCGGGACTACAGAGACCCAGTACTTC